These 26 T cell receptor beta chains were all obtained from the same sample, sequenced in a study of blood T cell repertoires in COVID-19. Sequencing used immunoSEQ multiplex PCR; TCRdb keeps in-frame clones, though not all of them. The sample has under 140,000 clones, 88% seen once. What was sequenced was peripheral blood. The receptors originated from a woman in her forties or fifties with acute or convalescent COVID-19.

The rearrangement links TRBV3-1 (or the pseudogene TRBV3-2) to TRBJ2-1; no definite D call. CDR1 and CDR2 (germline): LGHDT, YNNKEL (reference sequence). Trimming cost V 4 bases and J 8 bases, with 18 bases left between them. CDR3 length: 15 residues. The CDR3 spells CASSPIVLQVDEQFF. The CDR3 nucleotides are TGTGCCAGCAGCCCAATAGTTTTGCAGGTCGATGAGCAGTTCTTC.

The sample holds one count of this clone. This chain connects TRBV6-6 to TRBJ2-1; 8 bases fit TRBD2. The CDR3 is made up of 15 amino acids. With 7 bases clipped from V and 8 bases from J, the junction kept 13 bases outside the gene matches. Germline V CDR1 and CDR2: MNHNY, SVGAGI (reference sequence). The CDR3 loop is CASTLETGGSYEQFF. DNA of the CDR3: TGTGCCAGCACCCTCGAGACGGGAGGGTCATATGAGCAGTTCTTC.

V and J are TRBV5-1 and TRBJ1-2, with D maybe TRBD1 (5 bases). The germline CDR1 and CDR2 sequences are SGHRS and YFSETQ. This CDR3 contains 16 residues. Trimming shortened V by 4 bases and J by 7 bases, and 23 bases separated the two germline ends. The CDR3 sequence is CASSLEPGLSGGGYTF. CDR3 sequence (DNA): TGCGCCAGCAGCCTCGAACCGGGACTCTCGGGAGGTGGCTACACCTTC.

J is TRBJ2-7 and V is TRBV19, with 10 bases that match TRBD1. Unmatched junction bases numbered 8, after V lost 6 bases and J lost 6 bases. The CDR3 loop spans 14 amino acids. Germline loops: CDR1 LNHDA, CDR2 SQIVND (reference sequence). CDR3 protein: CASRPPGQGTEQYF. The CDR3 DNA reads TGTGCCAGTAGACCACCGGGACAGGGGACCGAGCAGTACTTC.

The rearrangement joins TRBV6-5 to TRBJ2-7; 7 bases are shared with TRBD2. Germline trimming cut 2 bases from V and 5 bases from J; bases unmatched to any gene: 9. The CDR3 is 15 residues long. CDR1 MNHEY and CDR2 SVGAGI come from the germline V gene. CDR3 sequence reads: CASSYDAGGTHEQYF. The CDR3, as DNA: TGTGCCAGCAGTTACGACGCCGGGGGGACCCACGAGCAGTACTTC.

The rearrangement joins TRBV2 to TRBJ2-7; TRBD2 matches 10 bases. Germline CDR1 is SNHLY and CDR2 is FYNNEI. This CDR3 comprises 18 residues. Losses at the gene ends were 1 base for V and 3 bases for J; bases not matched to a gene: 12. This chain's CDR3 is CASSEGASGSWVIYEQYF. DNA of the CDR3: TGTGCCAGCAGTGAAGGGGCTAGCGGGAGCTGGGTTATCTACGAGCAGTACTTC.

This chain connects TRBV30 to TRBJ1-1; D unresolved. The germline CDR1 and CDR2 sequences are GTSNPN and SVGIG (reference sequence). Trimming removed 0 bases at V and 1 base at J, with 6 bases between. The CDR3 is 13 residues long. The CDR3 reads CAWSVSQNTEAFF. The DNA for the CDR3 is TGTGCCTGGAGTGTATCCCAGAACACTGAAGCTTTCTTT. The entire variable domain, with the rest obtained from reference TRBV30 and TRBJ1-1, is as follows: SQTIHQWPATLVQPVGSPLSLECTVEGTSNPNLYWYRQAAGRGLQLLFYSVGIGQISSEVPQNLSASRPQDRQFILSSKKLLLSDSGFYLCAWSVSQNTEAFFGQGTRLTVV.

The chain uses TRBV7-9 and TRBJ2-1; D call uncertain. The CDR3 is 13 amino acids. Looked up from germline, CDR1 is SEHNR and CDR2 is FQNEAQ (reference sequence). The germline V and J ends were trimmed by 3 bases and 9 bases, with 12 bases remaining between them. The chain's CDR3 is CASSFISSPEQFF. The CDR3 DNA reads TGTGCCAGCAGCTTCATTAGCAGCCCTGAGCAGTTCTTC.

This chain connects TRBV11-2 to TRBJ2-1, with 7 bases identical to TRBD2. Per germline, CDR1 SGHAT and CDR2 FQNNGV. The CDR3 runs to 15 residues. V gave up 7 bases and J gave up 0 bases; unmatched junction bases: 6. This CDR3 reads CASTPGGSSYNEQFF. In DNA form, the CDR3 reads TGTGCCAGCACCCCCGGCGGGAGCTCCTACAATGAGCAGTTCTTC.

The V call is TRBV10-2, the J call TRBJ1-2, with TRBD1 identical over 7 bases. The CDR3 is made up of 12 amino acids. V dropped 6 bases and J dropped 12; count of bases not matched to a gene: 10. The germline V gene encodes CDR1 WSHSY and CDR2 SAAADI. DNA for the CDR3: TGCGCCAGCAGGAGAACCGACAGGGAGGACACCTTC. It yields the protein CASRRTDREDTF.

The gene calls are TRBV12-3 or TRBV12-4 and TRBJ1-1, with 7 nucleotides matching TRBD1. Germline trimming cut 7 bases from V and 4 bases from J; bases unmatched to any gene: 6. This CDR3 comprises 13 residues. The CDR3 region is CASNGQAVTEAFF. The CDR3 nucleotides read TGTGCCAGCAACGGACAGGCCGTCACTGAAGCTTTCTTT.

The gene calls are TRBV9 and TRBJ1-1; D is unresolved. The germline CDR1 and CDR2 sequences are SGDLS and YYNGEE. This CDR3 is 15 amino acids long. V dropped 0 bases and J dropped 1 base, with 10 bases sitting between them. DNA of the CDR3: TGTGCCAGCAGCGTAGCTCCGACGGGGAACACTGAAGCTTTCTTT. This translates into CASSVAPTGNTEAFF.

The V call is TRBV5-1, the J call TRBJ2-6; D might be TRBD2 (5 bases). Trimming removed 4 bases from V and 0 bases from J, with 11 bases in between. Germline CDR1 is SGHRS and CDR2 is YFSETQ. The CDR3 sequence is 16 residues long. CDR3 sequence (DNA): TGCGCCAGCAGCGAAGGACTGTTCTCTGGGGCCAACGTCCTGACTTTC. Translating gives CASSEGLFSGANVLTF.

The J gene is TRBJ2-7, the V gene TRBV5-1; 10 positions match TRBD1. This CDR3 contains 15 residues. V lost 3 bases, J lost 2 bases, and 5 bases stayed unmatched. Per the germline V gene, CDR1 is SGHRS and CDR2 is YFSETQ. The CDR3: CASSSSTGGPYEQYF. CDR3 bases: TGCGCCAGCAGCTCCTCGACAGGGGGCCCCTACGAGCAGTACTTC.

The chain recombines TRBV14 with TRBJ2-1; TRBD2 aligns across 8 bases. CDR1 is SGHDN, CDR2 FVKESK, per germline. The CDR3 is made up of 17 amino acids. The J segment lost 2 bases and the V segment lost 4 bases, leaving 10 bases of the junction unmatched. The DNA of the CDR3 is TGTGCCAGCAGCCTCGGAAGCGGGAGAGGGGCCTACAATGAGCAGTTCTTC. Protein: CASSLGSGRGAYNEQFF.

The chain joins TRBV24-1 to TRBJ2-5; 9 nucleotides match TRBD2. This CDR3 region has 17 residues. Germline V gives CDR1 KGHDR, CDR2 SFDVKD. Losses at the gene ends were 5 bases for V and 1 base for J; bases not matched to a gene: 10. CDR3 in amino acids: CATSAAAGLASQETQYF. CDR3 nucleotide sequence: TGTGCCACCAGTGCCGCGGCCGGACTAGCGTCCCAAGAGACCCAGTACTTC.

The CDR3 here is CASSLGPVGRGIDTQYF. CDR3 DNA sequence: TGCGCCAGCAGCTTAGGCCCCGTCGGGAGGGGGATAGATACGCAGTATTTT. The chain has TRBV5-1 and TRBJ2-3, with 8 bases that match TRBD2. The CDR3 runs 17 residues. Germline CDR1 SGHRS, CDR2 YFSETQ. J lost 5 bases, V lost 2 bases, and 13 bases had no gene match.

The chain combines TRBV6-6 with TRBJ2-3, with D possibly TRBD2 on 6 matching bases. The CDR3 has 13 residues. Germline V CDR1 and CDR2: MNHNY, SVGAGI (reference sequence). The V and J ends lost 6 bases and 4 bases respectively, with 11 bases between them. The CDR3 coding sequence is TGTGCCAGCAGCCTCGGCGGGGCAGATACGCAGTATTTT. It specifies CASSLGGADTQYF.

The J gene is TRBJ2-7, the V gene TRBV5-1; D possibly corresponds to TRBD1 (6 bases). The CDR3 is made up of 14 amino acids. The ends were cut back, 0 bases at V and 1 base at J, with 8 bases in the middle. Germline V gene lookup returns CDR1 SGHRS and CDR2 YFSETQ. Here the CDR3 DNA reads TGCGCCAGCAGCTTGGCAGGGGTGTCCTACGAGCAGTACTTC. Translating gives CASSLAGVSYEQYF.

This chain connects TRBV5-1 to TRBJ1-6, with 8 positions matching TRBD1. The V and J ends lost 0 bases and 7 bases, in that order; junction bases with no gene match: 9. CDR1 is SGHRS and CDR2 is YFSETQ in the germline V gene. There are 17 residues in the CDR3. CDR3 loop: CASSLVSGQGANSPLHF. The CDR3 coding sequence is TGCGCCAGCAGCTTGGTGTCCGGCCAGGGGGCAAATTCACCCCTCCACTTT.

This chain links TRBV25-1 with TRBJ1-5; D possibly corresponds to TRBD1 (5 bases). Deletions cut 4 bases from V and 9 bases from J, with 13 bases between. Germline-derived CDR1 and CDR2 are MGHDK and SYGVNS. The CDR3 has 13 amino acids. CDR3 sequence (DNA): TGTGCCAGCAGTGCCACTGGGGGGACGCCCCAGCATTTT. Its translation is CASSATGGTPQHF.

This clone was found once. The chain combines TRBV5-8 with TRBJ2-5; 13 nucleotides align to TRBD2. CDR1 and CDR2 (germline): SGHTS, YDEGEE. This CDR3 is built from 17 residues. J gave up 1 base and V 4 bases, and 7 bases lay outside the gene matches. The CDR3 DNA sequence: TGTGCCAGCAGCACGGGACTAGCGGGAATCCGCCAAGAGACCCAGTACTTC. Translation gives CASSTGLAGIRQETQYF.

The chain is built from TRBV19 and TRBJ2-2, with TRBD1 identical over 10 bases. The CDR3 length is 14 residues. From germline, CDR1 is LNHDA and CDR2 SQIVND (reference sequence). Trimming removed 8 bases from V and 5 bases from J; junction bases left unmatched: 5. The DNA for the CDR3 is TGTGCCAGTTGGGACAGGGGTCTTACCGGGGAGCTGTTTTTT. As protein: CASWDRGLTGELFF.

The chain combines TRBV24-1 with TRBJ2-5, with D possibly being TRBD2 (7 bases). The CDR3 covers 15 residues. Germline CDR1 KGHDR, CDR2 SFDVKD. The ends were cut back, 3 bases at V and 3 bases at J, with 13 bases in the middle. The CDR3 sequence: CATSDGGAGKETQYF. The CDR3 DNA follows: TGTGCCACCAGTGATGGGGGGGCCGGTAAAGAGACCCAGTACTTC.

This clone was counted only a few times. The sample carries other DNA sequences with the same CDR3. The rearrangement links TRBV5-1 to TRBJ1-2, with D maybe TRBD1 (6 bases). CDR3 length: 14 residues. The V end lost 2 bases, the J end lost 4 bases, and 12 bases lay between the germline ends. Germline V gene sequence: CDR1 SGHRS, CDR2 YFSETQ. In DNA form, the CDR3 reads TGCGCCAGCAGCTTCGAGGGGGAGGGCTATGGCTACACCTTC. Translating it yields CASSFEGEGYGYTF.

This chain links TRBV29-1 with TRBJ1-2, with D perhaps TRBD1 (5 bases). The CDR3 has 14 residues. V was trimmed by 2 bases and J by 3 bases, leaving 13 bases between them. Germline CDR1 and CDR2: SQVTM and ANQGSEA. The CDR3 DNA is TGCAGCGTTGAAACCGGGACTCAGTACTATGGCTACACCTTC. This gives the protein CSVETGTQYYGYTF.